This TCR beta chain was sequenced in a study of T-cell memory formation after mild COVID-19. Overall study: Largely donor-specific TCR clusters were found. General study results and limits: Contracting CD4+ clones sat mainly in CM and EM; CD8+ in EMRA.

The CDR3 consists of 14 residues. With V trimmed by 3 bases and J by 6 bases, 4 bases remained unmatched. The germline CDR1 and CDR2 sequences are SGHRS and YFSETQ. TCRdb re-called the 5' RACE reads with MiXCR, one entry per CDR3 protein. The sample records about 420,000 distinct CDR3 sequences, about 22% being singletons. This clonotype was detected only a few times. What it recognizes is unknown. Input material: PBMCs or a T cell subset sorted from them (not recorded which). The receptor comes from an adult woman who had mild COVID-19 (a few samples of this study predate the infection). Cell type and time point are not known. V is TRBV5-1 and J is TRBJ2-1; 9 nucleotides match TRBD1. CDR3 loop: CASSSLTGGNEQFF. In DNA, the CDR3 is TGCGCCAGCAGCTCCTTGACAGGGGGCAATGAGCAGTTCTTC.